This TCR beta chain was sequenced in a study of blood T cell repertoires in COVID-19. The V gene's germline CDR1 is LGHDT and CDR2 YNNKEL (reference sequence). With 4 bases clipped from V and 2 bases from J, the junction kept 3 bases outside the gene matches. The CDR3 length is 14 residues. Original handling: Reference gene primer amplification gave estimated nucleated cell counts. Clones were sequenced by immunoSEQ multiplex PCR, and TCRdb holds only the in-frame ones, with some missing. V and J calls and clone size come straight from that table; D and trimming were deduced from the DNA. The data hold about 140,000 clones, with 70% to 90% observed a single time. This clone was seen a single time.

This sequence joins TRBV3-1 (or the pseudogene TRBV3-2) and TRBJ2-7, with 9 bases identical to TRBD2. The specimen was peripheral blood. The source is a human donor in a cohort sampled during active COVID-19. CDR3 amino acids: CASSPAGGPYEQYF. The CDR3 nucleotides read TGTGCCAGCAGCCCGGCGGGGGGGCCCTACGAGCAGTACTTC.